This T cell receptor beta chain is drawn from a study of blood T cell repertoires in COVID-19. Study at large: Both acute and convalescent COVID-19 samples were obtained from the United States, Italy and Spain.

Turning to this clone: The junction shows a germline mismatch at one end, possibly a read error.

In the original workflow: Cell counts per sample came from amplifying reference gene primers. The table came from immunoSEQ multiplex PCR; TCRdb's copy has only in-frame clones and leaves some out. The V and J calls and clone size were taken over from that table, and D and trimming were inferred from the DNA. The sample contains 290,000 or so clones, approximately 85% of which appear only once. The receptor was derived from a man aged 50-59 years with active or convalescent COVID-19. Input material: peripheral blood.

In DNA form, the CDR3 reads TGTGCCAGCAGCTTGGGCCAGGGCGCAAGCTTC. Its translation is CASSLGQGASF. J is TRBJ2-7 and V is TRBV5-6; D may be TRBD1 (5 bases). The germline V gene encodes CDR1 SGHDT and CDR2 YYEEEE. The CDR3 totals 11 residues.